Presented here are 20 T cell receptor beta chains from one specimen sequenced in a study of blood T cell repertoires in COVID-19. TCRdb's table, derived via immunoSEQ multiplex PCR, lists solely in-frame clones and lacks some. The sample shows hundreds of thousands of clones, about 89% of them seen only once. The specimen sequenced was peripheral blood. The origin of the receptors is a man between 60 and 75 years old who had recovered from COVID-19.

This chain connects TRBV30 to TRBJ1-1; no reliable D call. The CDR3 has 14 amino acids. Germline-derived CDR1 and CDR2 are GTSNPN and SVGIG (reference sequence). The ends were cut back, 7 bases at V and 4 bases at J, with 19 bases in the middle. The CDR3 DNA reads TGTGCCTTGAAGAGAGGGAAGGCAGGCACTGAAGCTTTCTTT. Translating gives CALKRGKAGTEAFF. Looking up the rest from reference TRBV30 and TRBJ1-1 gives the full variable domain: SQTIHQWPATLVQPVGSPLSLECTVEGTSNPNLYWYRQAAGRGLQLLFYSVGIGQISSEVPQNLSASRPQDRQFILSSKKLLLSDSGFYLCALKRGKAGTEAFFGQGTRLTVV.

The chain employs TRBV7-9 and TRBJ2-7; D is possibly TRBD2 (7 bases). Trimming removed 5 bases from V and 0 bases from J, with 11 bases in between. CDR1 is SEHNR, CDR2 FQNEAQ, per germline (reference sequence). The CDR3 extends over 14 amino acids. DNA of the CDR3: TGTGCCAGCAGCCTAGGGGGGGTCTCCTACGAGCAGTACTTC. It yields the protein CASSLGGVSYEQYF.

CDR3 region: CASSLAGIAKNIQYF. The DNA of the CDR3 is TGTGCCAGCAGCTTAGCGGGTATAGCCAAAAACATTCAGTACTTC. The chain carries TRBV11-2 and TRBJ2-4; D remains unclear. Per the germline V gene, CDR1 is SGHAT and CDR2 is FQNNGV. The length of the CDR3 is 15 residues. V was cut by 1 base and J by 0 bases, with 7 bases left in between.

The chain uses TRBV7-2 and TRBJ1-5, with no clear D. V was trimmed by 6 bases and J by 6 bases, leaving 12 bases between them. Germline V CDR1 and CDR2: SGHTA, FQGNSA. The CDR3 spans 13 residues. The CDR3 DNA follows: TGTGCCAGCAGTCCGACCGGAGGTCAGCCCCAGCATTTT. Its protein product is CASSPTGGQPQHF.

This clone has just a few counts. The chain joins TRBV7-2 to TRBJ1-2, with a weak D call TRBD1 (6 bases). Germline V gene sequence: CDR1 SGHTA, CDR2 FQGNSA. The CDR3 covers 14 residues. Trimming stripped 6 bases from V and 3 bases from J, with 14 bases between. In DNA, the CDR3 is TGTGCCAGCAGGGAGGGGGGGCCGGACTATGGCTACACCTTC. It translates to CASREGGPDYGYTF.

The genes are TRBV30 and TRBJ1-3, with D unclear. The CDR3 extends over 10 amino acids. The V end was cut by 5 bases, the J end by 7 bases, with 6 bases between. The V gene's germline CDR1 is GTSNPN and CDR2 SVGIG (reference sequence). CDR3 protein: CAWGGNTIYF. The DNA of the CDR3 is TGTGCCTGGGGCGGGAACACCATATATTTT.

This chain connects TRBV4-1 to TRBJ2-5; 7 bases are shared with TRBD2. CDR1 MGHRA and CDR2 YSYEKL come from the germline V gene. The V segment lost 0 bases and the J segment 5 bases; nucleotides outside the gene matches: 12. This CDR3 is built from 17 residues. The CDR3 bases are TGCGCCAGCAGCCAAGACCCAGCGGCCCTGGGGGGGGAGACCCAGTACTTC. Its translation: CASSQDPAALGGETQYF.

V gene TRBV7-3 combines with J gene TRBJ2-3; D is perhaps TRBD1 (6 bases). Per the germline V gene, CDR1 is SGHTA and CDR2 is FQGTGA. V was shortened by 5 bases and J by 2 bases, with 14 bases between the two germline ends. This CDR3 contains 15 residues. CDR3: CASSLGAAVTDTQYF. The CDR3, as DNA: TGTGCCAGCAGCCTGGGGGCAGCGGTCACAGATACGCAGTATTTT. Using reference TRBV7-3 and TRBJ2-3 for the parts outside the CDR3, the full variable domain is GAGVSQTPSNKVTEKGKYVELRCDPISGHTALYWYRQSLGQGPEFLIYFQGTGAADDSGLPNDRFFAVRPEGSVSTLKIQRTERGDSAVYLCASSLGAAVTDTQYFGPGTRLTVL.

The CDR3 DNA reads TGTGCCAGCTCACCCCTTTCCGGGACTCTCTCGGCCTACGAGCAGTACTTC. Translated, it gives CASSPLSGTLSAYEQYF. The J gene is TRBJ2-7, the V gene TRBV18, with TRBD2 as a possible D gene (6 bases). With 3 bases removed from V and 2 bases from J, the gap between germline ends came to 20 bases. Germline-derived CDR1 and CDR2 are KGHSH and LQKENI. The CDR3 spans 17 residues.

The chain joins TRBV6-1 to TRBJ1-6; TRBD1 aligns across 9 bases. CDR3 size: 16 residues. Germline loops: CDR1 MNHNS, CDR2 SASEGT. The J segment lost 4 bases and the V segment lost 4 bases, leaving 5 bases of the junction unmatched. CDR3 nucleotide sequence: TGTGCCAGCAGTGGCCGTGGACAGGGGTATAATTCACCCCTCCACTTT. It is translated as CASSGRGQGYNSPLHF.

The CDR3 sequence: CASSSHRGYNEQFF. DNA for the CDR3: TGTGCCAGCAGCTCCCACAGGGGATACAATGAGCAGTTCTTC. The chain links TRBV11-2 to TRBJ2-1; TRBD1 agrees at 7 bases. There are 14 residues in the CDR3. The ends lost 4 bases at V and 4 bases at J; junction bases unmatched: 4. Germline V CDR1 and CDR2: SGHAT, FQNNGV.

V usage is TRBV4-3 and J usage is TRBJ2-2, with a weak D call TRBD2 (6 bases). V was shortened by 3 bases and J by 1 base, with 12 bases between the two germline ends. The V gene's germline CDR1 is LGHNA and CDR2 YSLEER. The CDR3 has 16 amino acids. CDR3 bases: TGCGCCAGCAGCCAGGGAACTAGCTGGAACACCGGGGAGCTGTTTTTT. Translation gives CASSQGTSWNTGELFF.

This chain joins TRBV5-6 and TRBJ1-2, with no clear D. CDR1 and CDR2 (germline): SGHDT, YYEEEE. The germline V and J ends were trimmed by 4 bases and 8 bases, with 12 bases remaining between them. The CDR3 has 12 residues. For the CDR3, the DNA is TGTGCCAGCAGCCAGCGACTCGGAGGCTACACCTTC. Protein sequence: CASSQRLGGYTF.

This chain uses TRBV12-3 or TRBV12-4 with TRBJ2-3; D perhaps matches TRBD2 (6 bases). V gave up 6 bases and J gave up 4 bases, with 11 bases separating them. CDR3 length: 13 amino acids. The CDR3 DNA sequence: TGTGCCAGCAGGGCGGCGGGGTCAGATACGCAGTATTTT. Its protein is CASRAAGSDTQYF.

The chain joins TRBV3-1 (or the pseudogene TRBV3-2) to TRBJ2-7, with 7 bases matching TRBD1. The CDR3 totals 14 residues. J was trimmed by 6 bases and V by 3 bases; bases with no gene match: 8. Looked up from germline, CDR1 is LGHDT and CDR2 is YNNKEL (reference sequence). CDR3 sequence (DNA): TGTGCCAGCAGCCAGAGGGGGCAGGGTATCGAGCAGTACTTC. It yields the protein CASSQRGQGIEQYF.

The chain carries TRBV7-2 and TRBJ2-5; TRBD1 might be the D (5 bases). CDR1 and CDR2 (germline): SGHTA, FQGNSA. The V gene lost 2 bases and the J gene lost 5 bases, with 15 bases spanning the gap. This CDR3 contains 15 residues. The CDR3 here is CASSLNGQLGETQYF. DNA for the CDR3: TGTGCCAGCAGCTTAAACGGACAACTGGGGGAGACCCAGTACTTC.

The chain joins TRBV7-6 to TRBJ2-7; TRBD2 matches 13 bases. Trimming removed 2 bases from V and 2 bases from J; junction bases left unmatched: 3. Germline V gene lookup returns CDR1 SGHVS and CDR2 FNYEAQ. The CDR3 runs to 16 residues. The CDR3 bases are TGTGCCAGCAGCTTATTGACTAGCGGGGGGACCTACGAGCAGTACTTC. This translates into CASSLLTSGGTYEQYF.

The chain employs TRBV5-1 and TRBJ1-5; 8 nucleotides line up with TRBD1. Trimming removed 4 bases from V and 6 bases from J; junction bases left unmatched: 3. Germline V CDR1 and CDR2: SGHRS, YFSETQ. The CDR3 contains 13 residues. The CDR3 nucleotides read TGCGCCAGCAGCCCAGGGGGCAGTCAGCCCCAGCATTTT. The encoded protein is CASSPGGSQPQHF.

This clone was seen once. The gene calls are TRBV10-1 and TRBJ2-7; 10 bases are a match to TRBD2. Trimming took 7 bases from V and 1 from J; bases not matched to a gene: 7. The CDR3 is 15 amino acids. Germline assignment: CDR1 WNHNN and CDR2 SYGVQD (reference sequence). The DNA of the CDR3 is TGCGCCAGCATCCTAGCACTAGCGGGATCCTACGAGCAGTACTTC. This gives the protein CASILALAGSYEQYF.

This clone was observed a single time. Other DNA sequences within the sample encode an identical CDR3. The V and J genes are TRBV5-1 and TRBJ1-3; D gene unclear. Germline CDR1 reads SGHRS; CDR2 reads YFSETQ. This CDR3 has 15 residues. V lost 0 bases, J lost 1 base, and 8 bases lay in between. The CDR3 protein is CASSLEAGSGNTIYF. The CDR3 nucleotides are TGCGCCAGCAGCTTGGAGGCGGGATCTGGAAACACCATATATTTT.